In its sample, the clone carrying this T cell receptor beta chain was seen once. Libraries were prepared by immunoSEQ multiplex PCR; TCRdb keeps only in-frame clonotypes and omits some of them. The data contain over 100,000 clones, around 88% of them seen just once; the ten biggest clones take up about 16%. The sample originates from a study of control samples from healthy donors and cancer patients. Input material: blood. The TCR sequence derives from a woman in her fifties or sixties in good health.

This CDR3 reads CASSWGLSNEQFF. CDR3 DNA sequence: TGTGCCAGCAGCTGGGGACTTTCCAATGAGCAGTTCTTC. V and J are TRBV11-1 and TRBJ2-1, with a possible D match to TRBD2 (6 bases). The V gene's germline CDR1 is SGHAT and CDR2 FQDESV (reference sequence). This CDR3 region has 13 residues. V lost 4 bases to trimming and J lost 6 bases, with 10 bases between them. Variable domain in full (rest from reference TRBV11-1 and TRBJ2-1): EAEVAQSPRYKITEKSQAVAFWCDPISGHATLYWYRQILGQGPELLVQFQDESVVDDSQLPKDRFSAERLKGVDSTLKIQPAELGDSAMYLCASSWGLSNEQFFGPGTRLTVL.